This TCR beta chain comes out of a study of technical replicates of blood from a few donors. Unmatched junction bases numbered 18, after V lost 9 bases and J lost 10 bases. The CDR3 is 15 residues long. CDR1 and CDR2 from the germline V gene are SGHNT and YENEEA. TCRdb keeps only in-frame clones here, not all; method: immunoSEQ multiplex PCR. The repertoire includes 87,000 or so clones, about 92% of them detected once, and around 0.27% sits in the top ten. Sequencing used T cells isolated from PBMCs. The rearrangement joins TRBV11-3 to TRBJ2-1, with 7 bases matching TRBD1. The TCR sequence derives from a human donor in good health. CDR3 sequence: CASSRQGARPDEQFF. In DNA, the CDR3 is TGTGCCAGTTCAAGACAGGGCGCTAGACCCGACGAGCAGTTCTTC.